The rows below give T cell receptor beta chains drawn from one sample of a study of cytomegalovirus exposure and HLA in healthy donors. Profiled with immunoSEQ multiplex PCR; TCRdb holds only in-frame clones, not every one. Of roughly 110,000 clones listed, more than 65% were seen once; the top ten hold roughly 0.9%. The sample comprised PBMCs. These receptor sequences come from a woman under 40 in good health and CMV-seronegative. The CDR3 runs from the conserved cysteine through the conserved F or W. The D gene is left open where the match is weak. Clone size is shown for a subset of rows, as once, few, many or a class of expanded clone.

TRBV15	NA	TRBJ2-6	NA	CATSREDTGANVLTF	TGTGCCACCAGCAGAGAGGACACTGGGGCCAACGTCCTGACTTTC
TRBV7-2	NA	TRBJ1-2	NA	CASSPPGARYGYTF	TGTGCCAGCAGCCCACCCGGAGCACGCTATGGCTACACCTTC
TRBV5-1	NA	TRBJ1-6	NA	CASSFQGPQDSPLHF	TGCGCCAGCAGCTTCCAGGGGCCCCAGGATTCACCCCTCCACTTT
TRBV4-2	NA	TRBJ1-1	few	CASSQEGLNTEAFF	TGTGCCAGCAGCCAAGAGGGGCTGAACACTGAAGCTTTCTTT
TRBV5-6	NA	TRBJ2-1	NA	CASSLERGAPYNEQFF	TGTGCCAGCAGCTTGGAACGGGGGGCCCCCTACAATGAGCAGTTCTTC
TRBV5-1	NA	TRBJ2-5	NA	CASSLVPGVETQYF	TGCGCCAGCAGCTTGGTTCCGGGAGTGGAGACCCAGTACTTC
TRBV29-1	TRBD2	TRBJ2-5	NA	CSVVRLAGDQETQYF	TGCAGCGTTGTCCGGCTAGCGGGAGATCAAGAGACCCAGTACTTC
TRBV27	NA	TRBJ2-5	NA	CASSSRQGLEGETQYF	TGTGCCAGCAGCTCCCGACAAGGACTGGAGGGAGAGACCCAGTACTTC
TRBV9	TRBD2	TRBJ2-3	NA	CASSVELAGGDTQYF	TGTGCCAGCAGCGTAGAGCTAGCGGGGGGGGATACGCAGTATTTT
TRBV27	TRBD1	TRBJ2-7	NA	CASSLGQGAYEQYF	TGTGCCAGCAGTTTGGGACAGGGGGCCTACGAGCAGTACTTC
TRBV27	TRBD1	TRBJ2-2	NA	CASSPGTGVGTGELFF	TGTGCCAGCAGTCCTGGGACAGGGGTCGGCACCGGGGAGCTGTTTTTT
TRBV6-5	TRBD1	TRBJ2-2	NA	CASSRTGSTGELFF	TGTGCCAGCAGTAGGACAGGGAGCACCGGGGAGCTGTTTTTT
TRBV4-2	NA	TRBJ2-5	NA	CASSQDPGAQETQYF	TGTGCCAGCAGCCAAGATCCAGGGGCCCAAGAGACCCAGTACTTC
TRBV27	NA	TRBJ2-1	NA	CASSLQGTYNEQFF	TGTGCCAGCAGTCTCCAGGGCACCTACAATGAGCAGTTCTTC
TRBV10-3	NA	TRBJ1-1	NA	CAISGGVMNTEAFF	TGTGCCATCAGTGGCGGGGTCATGAACACTGAAGCTTTCTTT
TRBV9	NA	TRBJ1-5	NA	CASSGGLPGQPQHF	TGTGCCAGCAGCGGGGGACTGCCGGGGCAGCCCCAGCATTTT
TRBV5-6	NA	TRBJ2-7	NA	CASSLALRPEQYF	TGTGCCAGCAGCTTGGCCCTGCGCCCCGAGCAGTACTTC
TRBV27	TRBD1	TRBJ2-5	NA	CASSFGQGRETQYF	TGTGCCAGCAGTTTCGGACAGGGAAGAGAGACCCAGTACTTC
TRBV7-9	TRBD1	TRBJ1-1	few	CASSLVGQGTEAFF	TGTGCCAGCAGCTTAGTCGGACAGGGCACTGAAGCTTTCTTT
TRBV6-5	TRBD1	TRBJ1-2	NA	CASSYSGQASYGYPF	TGTGCCAGCAGTTACTCGGGACAGGCCTCCTATGGCTACCCCTTC
TRBV20-1	NA	TRBJ1-2	NA	CSAYNYGYTF	TGCAGTGCGTATAACTATGGCTACACCTTC
TRBV6-5	TRBD2	TRBJ2-3	few	CASRSSGVGTDTQYF	TGTGCCAGCAGATCTAGCGGGGTCGGTACAGATACGCAGTATTTT
TRBV7-8	NA	TRBJ1-3	NA	CASSPNMAGLNTIYF	TGTGCCAGCAGCCCCAACATGGCGGGGTTAAACACCATATATTTT
TRBV9	NA	TRBJ2-2	NA	CATPWELFF	TGTGCCACCCCTTGGGAGCTGTTTTTT
TRBV7-2	TRBD1	TRBJ1-4	NA	CASSLVIGDSNEKLFF	TGTGCCAGCAGCTTAGTAATCGGGGACAGTAATGAAAAACTGTTTTTT
TRBV5-6	TRBD1	TRBJ1-4	few	CASSRFWTGGNEKLFF	TGTGCCAGCAGCCGCTTCTGGACAGGAGGGAATGAAAAACTGTTTTTT
TRBV10-3	NA	TRBJ1-2	NA	CAISYTELSYGYTF	TGTGCCATCAGTTACACGGAGTTGAGCTATGGCTACACCTTC
TRBV6-1	NA	TRBJ2-1	many	CASSESQEGANEQFF	TGTGCCAGCAGTGAATCCCAGGAGGGGGCGAATGAGCAGTTCTTC
TRBV13	TRBD1	TRBJ1-4	once	CASSFGQGGEKLFF	TGTGCCAGCAGCTTCGGACAGGGAGGTGAAAAACTGTTTTTT
TRBV2	NA	TRBJ2-1	NA	CASSESSDEQFF	TGTGCCAGCAGTGAGTCGTCGGATGAGCAGTTCTTC